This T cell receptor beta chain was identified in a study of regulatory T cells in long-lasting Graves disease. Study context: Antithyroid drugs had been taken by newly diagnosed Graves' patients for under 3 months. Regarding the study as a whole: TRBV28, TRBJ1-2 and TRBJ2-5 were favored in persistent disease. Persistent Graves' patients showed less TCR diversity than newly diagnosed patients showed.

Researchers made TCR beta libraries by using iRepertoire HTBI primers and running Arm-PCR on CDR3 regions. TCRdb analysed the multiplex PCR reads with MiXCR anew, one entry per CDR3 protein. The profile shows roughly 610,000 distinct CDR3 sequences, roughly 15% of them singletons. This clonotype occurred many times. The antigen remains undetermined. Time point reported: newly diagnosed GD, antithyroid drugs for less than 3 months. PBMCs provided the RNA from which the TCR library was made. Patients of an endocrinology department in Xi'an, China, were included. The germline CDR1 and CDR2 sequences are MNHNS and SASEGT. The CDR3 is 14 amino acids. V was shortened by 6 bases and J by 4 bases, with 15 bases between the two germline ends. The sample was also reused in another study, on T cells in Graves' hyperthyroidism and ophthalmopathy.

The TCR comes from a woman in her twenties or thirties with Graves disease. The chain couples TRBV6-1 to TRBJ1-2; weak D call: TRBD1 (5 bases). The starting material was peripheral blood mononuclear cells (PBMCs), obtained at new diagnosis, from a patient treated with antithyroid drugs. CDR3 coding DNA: TGTGCCAGCAGCCCGGGACCGAGCCCCTATGGCTACACCTTC. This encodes CASSPGPSPYGYTF.